The clone carrying this T cell receptor beta chain was counted a few times. Its antigen is as yet unknown. This CDR3 spans 12 amino acids. V lost 5 bases and J lost 5, with 12 bases in between. Germline loops: CDR1 SQVTM, CDR2 ANQGSEA. This record belongs to a study of beta chain features in type 1 diabetes. Overall study results and limits: In all four CD4+ subsets, TCRB CDR3 length was significantly, moderately reduced in type 1 diabetes.

The authors reverse transcribed all of the isolated RNA, so sequencing captured expressed TCRB transcripts. Sequenced by immunoSEQ multiplex PCR; TCRdb stores in-frame clones only, minus some. The repertoire holds 55,000 to 85,000 clones, with just under 50% as singletons. The sequenced sample was central memory CD4+ T cells from blood. The V and J genes are TRBV29-1 and TRBJ1-2, with unresolved D. This TCR derives from a man between 25 and 39 years old with type 1 diabetes. The CDR3 DNA sequence: TGCAGCGTTCAGTTGGGGAGTTATGGCTACACCTTC. It yields the protein CSVQLGSYGYTF.